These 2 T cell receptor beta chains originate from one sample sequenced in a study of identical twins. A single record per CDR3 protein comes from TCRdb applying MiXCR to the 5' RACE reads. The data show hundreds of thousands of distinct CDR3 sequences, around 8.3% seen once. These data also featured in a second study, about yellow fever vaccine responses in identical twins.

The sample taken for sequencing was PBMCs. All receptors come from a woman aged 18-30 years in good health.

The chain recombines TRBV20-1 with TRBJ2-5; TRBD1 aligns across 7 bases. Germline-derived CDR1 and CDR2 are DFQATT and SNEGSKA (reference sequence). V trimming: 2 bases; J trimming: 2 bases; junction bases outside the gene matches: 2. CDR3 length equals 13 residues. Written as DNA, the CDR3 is TGCAGTGCTAGATCCAGGGGGCAAGAGACCCAGTACTTC. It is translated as CSARSRGQETQYF.

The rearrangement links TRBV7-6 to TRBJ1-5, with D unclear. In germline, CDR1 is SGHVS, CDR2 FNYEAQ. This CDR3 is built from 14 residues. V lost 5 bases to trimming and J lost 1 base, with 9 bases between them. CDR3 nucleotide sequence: TGTGCCAGCAGCGTAGGACCGAGCAATCAGCCCCAGCATTTT. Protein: CASSVGPSNQPQHF.